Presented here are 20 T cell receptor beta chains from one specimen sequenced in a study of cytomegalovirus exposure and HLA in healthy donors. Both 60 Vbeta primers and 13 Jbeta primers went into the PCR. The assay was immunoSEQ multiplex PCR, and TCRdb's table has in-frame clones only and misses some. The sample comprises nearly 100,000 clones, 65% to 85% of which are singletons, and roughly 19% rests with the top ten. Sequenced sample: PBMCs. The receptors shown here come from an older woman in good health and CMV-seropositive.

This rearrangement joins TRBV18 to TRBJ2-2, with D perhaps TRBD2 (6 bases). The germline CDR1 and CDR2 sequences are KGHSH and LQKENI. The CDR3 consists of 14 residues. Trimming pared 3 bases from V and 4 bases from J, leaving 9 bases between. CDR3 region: CASSPGTFTGELFF. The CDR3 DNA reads TGTGCCAGCTCACCCGGGACTTTCACCGGGGAGCTGTTTTTT.

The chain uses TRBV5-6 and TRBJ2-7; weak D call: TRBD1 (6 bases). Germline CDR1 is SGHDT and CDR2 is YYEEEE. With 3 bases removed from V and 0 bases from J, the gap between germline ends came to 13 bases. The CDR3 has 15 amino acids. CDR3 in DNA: TGTGCCAGCAGCTCGATCGACAGGAGCTCCTACGAGCAGTACTTC. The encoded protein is CASSSIDRSSYEQYF.

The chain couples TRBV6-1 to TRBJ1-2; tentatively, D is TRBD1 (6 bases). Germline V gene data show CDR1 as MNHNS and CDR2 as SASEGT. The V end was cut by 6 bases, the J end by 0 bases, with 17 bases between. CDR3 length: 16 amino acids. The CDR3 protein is CASREWTVTTNYGYTF. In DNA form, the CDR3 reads TGTGCCAGCAGGGAATGGACAGTCACTACTAACTATGGCTACACCTTC.

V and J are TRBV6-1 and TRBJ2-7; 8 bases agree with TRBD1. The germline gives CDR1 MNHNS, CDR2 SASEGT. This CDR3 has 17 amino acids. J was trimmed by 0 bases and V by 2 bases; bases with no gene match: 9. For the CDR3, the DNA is TGTGCCAGCAGTGAAATGGGGACCGGGACAGGCTCCTACGAGCAGTACTTC. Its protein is CASSEMGTGTGSYEQYF.

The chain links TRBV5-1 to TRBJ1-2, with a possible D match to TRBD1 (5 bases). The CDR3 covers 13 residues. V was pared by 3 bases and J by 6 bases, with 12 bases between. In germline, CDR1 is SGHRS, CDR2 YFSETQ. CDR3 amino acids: CASSSDGGDGYTF. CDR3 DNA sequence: TGCGCCAGCAGCTCGGACGGAGGGGATGGCTACACCTTC.

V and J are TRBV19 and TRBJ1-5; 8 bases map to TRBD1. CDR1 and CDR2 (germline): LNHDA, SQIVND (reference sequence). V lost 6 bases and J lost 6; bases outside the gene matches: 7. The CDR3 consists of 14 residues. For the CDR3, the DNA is TGTGCCAGTAGCTCGGTGACAGGGGTTCAGCCCCAGCATTTT. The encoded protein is CASSSVTGVQPQHF.

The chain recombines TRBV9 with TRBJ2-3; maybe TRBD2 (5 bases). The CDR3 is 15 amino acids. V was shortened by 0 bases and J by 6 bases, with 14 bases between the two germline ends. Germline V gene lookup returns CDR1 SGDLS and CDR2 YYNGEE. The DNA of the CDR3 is TGTGCCAGCAGCGTAGAGGAGCTAGCCTGGGATACGCAGTATTTT. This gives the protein CASSVEELAWDTQYF.

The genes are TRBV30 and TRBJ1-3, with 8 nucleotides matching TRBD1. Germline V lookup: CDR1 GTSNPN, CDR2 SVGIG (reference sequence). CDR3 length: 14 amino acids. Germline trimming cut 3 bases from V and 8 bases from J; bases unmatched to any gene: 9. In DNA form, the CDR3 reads TGTGCCTGGAGAATCGCAGGGGGCGTCGACACCATATATTTT. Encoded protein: CAWRIAGGVDTIYF.

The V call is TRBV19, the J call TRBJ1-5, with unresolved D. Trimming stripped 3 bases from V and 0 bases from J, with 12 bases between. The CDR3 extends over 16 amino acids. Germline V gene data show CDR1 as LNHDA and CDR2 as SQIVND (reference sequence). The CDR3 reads CASSIPPEISNQPQHF. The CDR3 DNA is TGTGCCAGTAGTATTCCCCCGGAGATTAGCAATCAGCCCCAGCATTTT.

The CDR3 sequence: CASSLGPDSSYEQYF. CDR3 bases: TGTGCCAGCAGCTTGGGGCCGGACAGTTCCTACGAGCAGTACTTC. This chain uses TRBV5-8 with TRBJ2-7, with D perhaps matching TRBD1 (6 bases). CDR1 is SGHTS and CDR2 is YDEGEE in the germline V gene. The CDR3 loop spans 15 amino acids. V lost 0 bases and J 1 base, leaving 11 bases between the germline ends.

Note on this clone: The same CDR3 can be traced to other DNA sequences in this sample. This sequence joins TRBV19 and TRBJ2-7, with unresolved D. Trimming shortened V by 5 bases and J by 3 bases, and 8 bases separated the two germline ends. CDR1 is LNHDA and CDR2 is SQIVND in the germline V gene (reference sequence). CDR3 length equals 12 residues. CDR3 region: CASSFPGYEQYF. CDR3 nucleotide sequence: TGTGCCAGTAGTTTTCCAGGCTACGAGCAGTACTTC.

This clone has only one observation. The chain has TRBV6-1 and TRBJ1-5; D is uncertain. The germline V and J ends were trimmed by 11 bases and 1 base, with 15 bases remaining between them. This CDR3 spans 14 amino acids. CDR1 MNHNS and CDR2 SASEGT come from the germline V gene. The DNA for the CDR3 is TGTGCCGCCACCGGGATGTGGAGCAATCAGCCCCAGCATTTT. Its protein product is CAATGMWSNQPQHF.

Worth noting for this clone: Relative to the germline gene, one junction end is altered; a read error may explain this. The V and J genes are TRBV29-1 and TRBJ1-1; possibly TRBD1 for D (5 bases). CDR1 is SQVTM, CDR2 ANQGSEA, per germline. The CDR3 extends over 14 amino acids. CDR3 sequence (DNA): TGCAGCGTTTCCCCGGGGGGGAGATTTGCCAAACCCCCCTTT. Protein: CSVSPGGRFAKPPF.

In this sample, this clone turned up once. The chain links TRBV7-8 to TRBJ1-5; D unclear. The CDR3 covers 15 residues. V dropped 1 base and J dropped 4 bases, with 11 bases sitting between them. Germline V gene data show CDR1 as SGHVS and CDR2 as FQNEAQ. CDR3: CASSLVVAENQPQHF. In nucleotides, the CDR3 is TGTGCCAGCAGCTTAGTTGTTGCGGAAAATCAGCCCCAGCATTTT.

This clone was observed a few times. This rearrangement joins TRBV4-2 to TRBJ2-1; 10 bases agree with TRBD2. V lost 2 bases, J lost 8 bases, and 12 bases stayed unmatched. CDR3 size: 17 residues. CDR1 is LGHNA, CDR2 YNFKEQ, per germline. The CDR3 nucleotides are TGTGCCAGCAGCCAACAATTTAGCGGGAGGCTTGCGGATGAGCAGTTCTTC. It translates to CASSQQFSGRLADEQFF.

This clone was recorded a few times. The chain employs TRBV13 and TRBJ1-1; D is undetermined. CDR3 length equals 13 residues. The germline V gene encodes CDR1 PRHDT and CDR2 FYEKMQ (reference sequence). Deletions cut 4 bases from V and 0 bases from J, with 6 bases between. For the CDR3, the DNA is TGTGCCAGCAGCTCCACGGTGAACACTGAAGCTTTCTTT. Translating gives CASSSTVNTEAFF.

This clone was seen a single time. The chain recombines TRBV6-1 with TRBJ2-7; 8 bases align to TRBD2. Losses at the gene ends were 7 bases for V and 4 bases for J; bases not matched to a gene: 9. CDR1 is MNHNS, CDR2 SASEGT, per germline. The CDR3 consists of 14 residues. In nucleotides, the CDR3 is TGTGCCAGCACTTCCCCGGCGGGAGGTTACGAGCAGTACTTC. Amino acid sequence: CASTSPAGGYEQYF.

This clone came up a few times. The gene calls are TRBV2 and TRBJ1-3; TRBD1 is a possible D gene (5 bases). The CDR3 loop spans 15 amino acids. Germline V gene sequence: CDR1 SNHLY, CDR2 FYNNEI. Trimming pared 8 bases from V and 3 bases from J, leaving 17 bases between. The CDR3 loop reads CASSLRERGGNTIYF. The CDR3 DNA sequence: TGTGCCAGCTCCCTCAGGGAAAGAGGTGGAAACACCATATATTTT.

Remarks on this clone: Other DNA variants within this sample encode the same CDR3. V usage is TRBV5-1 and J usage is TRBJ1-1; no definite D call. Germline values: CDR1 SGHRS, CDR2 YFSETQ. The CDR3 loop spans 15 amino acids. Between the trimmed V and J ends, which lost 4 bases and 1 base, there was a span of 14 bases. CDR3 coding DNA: TGCGCCAGCAGCCTTGGAGCTGGGAGGAACACTGAAGCTTTCTTT. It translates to CASSLGAGRNTEAFF.

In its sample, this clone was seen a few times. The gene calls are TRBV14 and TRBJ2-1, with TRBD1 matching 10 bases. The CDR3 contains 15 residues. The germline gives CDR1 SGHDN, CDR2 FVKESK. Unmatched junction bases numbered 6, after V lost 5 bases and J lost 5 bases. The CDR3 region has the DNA TGTGCCAGCAGCTACCGGACAGGGGGGAACAATGAGCAGTTCTTC. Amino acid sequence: CASSYRTGGNNEQFF. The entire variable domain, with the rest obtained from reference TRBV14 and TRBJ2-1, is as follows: EAGVTQFPSHSVIEKGQTVTLRCDPISGHDNLYWYRRVMGKEIKFLLHFVKESKQDESGMPNNRFLAERTGGTYSTLKVQPAELEDSGVYFCASSYRTGGNNEQFFGPGTRLTVL.